Listed here is a single T cell receptor beta chain. What the recovered Cohort 3 donors had was two negative PCRs, clearance, or symptom resolution. In the original analysis: Counts of nucleated cells, estimated from reference gene primer amplification, were obtained. Method: immunoSEQ multiplex PCR; TCRdb's copy keeps in-frame clones and lacks some. V, J and clone size derive from that table, while D and trimming were established from the DNA sequence. Of about 120,000 clones listed, roughly 84% are singletons. The sample belongs to a study of blood T cell repertoires in COVID-19. Study background: Acute and convalescent COVID-19 specimens originated in the United States, Italy and Spain. The analysed material was cDNA or gDNA that came from T cells, B-cell-depleted T cells, or PBMCs.

The CDR3 is 11 amino acids. The V end was cut by 6 bases, the J end by 4 bases, with 6 bases between. Germline values: CDR1 MNHEY, CDR2 SVGAGI. The TCR comes from a young woman who had recovered from COVID-19. Input material: PBMCs or T cells enriched from blood (not recorded which). V usage is TRBV6-5 and J usage is TRBJ1-2; D remains unclear. CDR3 coding DNA: TGTGCCAGCAGGGCGGCCTATGGCTACACCTTC. Translating gives CASRAAYGYTF.